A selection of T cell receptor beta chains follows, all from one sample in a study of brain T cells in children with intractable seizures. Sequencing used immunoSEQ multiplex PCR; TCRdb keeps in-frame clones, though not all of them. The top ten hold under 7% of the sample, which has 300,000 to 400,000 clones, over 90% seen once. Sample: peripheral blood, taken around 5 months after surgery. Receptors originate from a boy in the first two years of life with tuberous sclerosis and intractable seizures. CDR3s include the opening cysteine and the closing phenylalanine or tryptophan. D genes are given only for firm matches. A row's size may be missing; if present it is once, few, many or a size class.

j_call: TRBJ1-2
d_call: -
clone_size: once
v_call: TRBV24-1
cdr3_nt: TGTGCCACCAGTGATTTGTCCACTAACTATGGCTACACCTTC
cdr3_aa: CATSDLSTNYGYTF

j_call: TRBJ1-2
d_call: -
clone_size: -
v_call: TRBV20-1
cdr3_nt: TGCAGTGCTCACAGGGTGAGCGGCTACACCTTC
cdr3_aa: CSAHRVSGYTF

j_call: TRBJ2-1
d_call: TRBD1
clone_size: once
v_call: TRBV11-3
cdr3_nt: TGTGCCAGCAGCGAACGACAGGGTACCTACAATGAGCAGTTCTTC
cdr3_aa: CASSERQGTYNEQFF

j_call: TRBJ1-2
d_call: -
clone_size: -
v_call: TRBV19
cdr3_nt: TGTGCCAGTAGCCGGGATTTGGTCTATGGCTACACCTTC
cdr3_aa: CASSRDLVYGYTF

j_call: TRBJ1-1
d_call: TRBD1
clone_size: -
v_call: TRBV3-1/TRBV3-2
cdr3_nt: TGTGCCAGCAGTCTCGGACAGGGGGCGAGGAACACTGAAGCTTTCTTT
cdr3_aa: CASSLGQGARNTEAFF

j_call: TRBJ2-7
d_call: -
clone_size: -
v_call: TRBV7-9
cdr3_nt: TGTGCCGGCCAGACAGACTACGAGCAGTACTTC
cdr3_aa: CAGQTDYEQYF

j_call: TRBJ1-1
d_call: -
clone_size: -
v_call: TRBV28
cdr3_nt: TGTGCCAGCAGCCGGATTTCGAACACTGAAGCTTTCTTT
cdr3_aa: CASSRISNTEAFF

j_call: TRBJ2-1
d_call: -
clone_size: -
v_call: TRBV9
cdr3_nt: TGTGCCAGCAGCGTCGGACTACTCACCGTATCTTACAATGAGCAGTTCTTC
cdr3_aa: CASSVGLLTVSYNEQFF

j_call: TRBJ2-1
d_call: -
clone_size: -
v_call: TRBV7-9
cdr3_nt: TGTGCCAGCAGCTCCCCCGCGGGGGCGAGCTCCTACAATGAGCAGTTCTTC
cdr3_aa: CASSSPAGASSYNEQFF

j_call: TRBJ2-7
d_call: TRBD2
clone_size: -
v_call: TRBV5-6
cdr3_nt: TGTGCCAGCAGCCCGGGACTAGTCTCCCACTACCCGCGCGACGAGCAGTACTTC
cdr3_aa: CASSPGLVSHYPRDEQYF

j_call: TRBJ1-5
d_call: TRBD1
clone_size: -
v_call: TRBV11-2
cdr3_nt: TGTGCCAGCAGCCCGGGACAGGGTTACTATAGCAATCAGCCCCAGCATTTT
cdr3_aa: CASSPGQGYYSNQPQHF

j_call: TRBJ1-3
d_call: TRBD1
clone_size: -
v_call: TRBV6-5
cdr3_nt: TGTGCCAGCAGTTACGCCTCGACAGGGTTCGGAAACACCATATATTTT
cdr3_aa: CASSYASTGFGNTIYF

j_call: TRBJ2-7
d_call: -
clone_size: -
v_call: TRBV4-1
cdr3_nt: TGCGCCAGCAGCCAAGAGGGGCTAGCGCCCTACGAGCAGTACTTC
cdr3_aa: CASSQEGLAPYEQYF

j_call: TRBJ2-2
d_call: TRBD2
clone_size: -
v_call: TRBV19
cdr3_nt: TGTGCCAGTAGTCCCTCGGGGGGTAACACCGGGGAGCTGTTTTTT
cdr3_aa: CASSPSGGNTGELFF

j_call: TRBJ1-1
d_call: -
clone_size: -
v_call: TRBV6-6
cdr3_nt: TGTGCCAGCAGTTTCCAGACCTCGAACACTGAAGCTTTCTTT
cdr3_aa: CASSFQTSNTEAFF

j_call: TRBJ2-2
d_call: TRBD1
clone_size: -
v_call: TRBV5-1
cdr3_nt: TGCGCCAGCAGCCAGGACAGGGCCGCCGGGGAGCTGTTTTTT
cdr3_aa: CASSQDRAAGELFF

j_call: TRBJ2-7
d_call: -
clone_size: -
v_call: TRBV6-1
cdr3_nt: TGTGCCAGCAGTGAAGGGTGGGGTGGCGAGCAGTACTTC
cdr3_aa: CASSEGWGGEQYF

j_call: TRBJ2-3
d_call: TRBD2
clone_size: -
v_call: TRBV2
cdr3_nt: TGTGCCAGCAGGCCGGGGGGACTAGCGTGGGATACGCAGTATTTT
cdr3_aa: CASRPGGLAWDTQYF

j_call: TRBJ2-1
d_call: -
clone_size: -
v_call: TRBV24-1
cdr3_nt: TGTGCCACCAGTGATCCGACAGACTACAATGAGCAGTTCTTC
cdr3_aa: CATSDPTDYNEQFF

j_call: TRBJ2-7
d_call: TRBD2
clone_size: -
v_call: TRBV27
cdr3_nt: TGTGCCAGCACTGAGCGGGATAAAGACGAGCAGTACTTC
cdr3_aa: CASTERDKDEQYF

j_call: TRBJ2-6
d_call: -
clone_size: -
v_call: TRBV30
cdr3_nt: TGTGCCTGGAGTTATGTACGGACAGCAGCTGGGGCCAACGTCCTGACTTTC
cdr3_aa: CAWSYVRTAAGANVLTF

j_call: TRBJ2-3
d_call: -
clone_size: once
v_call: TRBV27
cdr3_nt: TGTGCCAGCAGTTTATCGGCTAGTACAGATACGCAGTATTTT
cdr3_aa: CASSLSASTDTQYF

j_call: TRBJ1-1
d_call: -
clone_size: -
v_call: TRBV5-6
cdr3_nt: TGTGCCAGCCAGATTAACTCAAACACTGAAGCTTTCTTT
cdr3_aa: CASQINSNTEAFF

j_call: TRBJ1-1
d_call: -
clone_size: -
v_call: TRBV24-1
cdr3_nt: TGTGCCACATCAGGGTTGGGAAATACTGAAGCTTTCTTT
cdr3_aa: CATSGLGNTEAFF

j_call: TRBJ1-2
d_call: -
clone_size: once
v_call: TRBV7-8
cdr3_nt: TGTGCCAGCAGCTTTAGCCCCGACAGCCTATGCTATGGCTACACCTTC
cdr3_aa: CASSFSPDSLCYGYTF

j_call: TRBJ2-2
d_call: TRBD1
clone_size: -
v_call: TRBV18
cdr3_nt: TGTGCCAGCTCACCACGCGGGACAGGGAACACCGGGGAGCTGTTTTTT
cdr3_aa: CASSPRGTGNTGELFF

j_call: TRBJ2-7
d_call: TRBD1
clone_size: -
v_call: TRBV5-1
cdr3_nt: TGCGCCAGCAGCTTGCAGGGGGCGGCATGGGAGCAGTACTTC
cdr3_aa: CASSLQGAAWEQYF

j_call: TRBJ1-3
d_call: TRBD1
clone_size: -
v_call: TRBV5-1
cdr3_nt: TGCGCCAGCAGCTGGACAGGGGACTCTGGAAACACCATATATTTT
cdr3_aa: CASSWTGDSGNTIYF

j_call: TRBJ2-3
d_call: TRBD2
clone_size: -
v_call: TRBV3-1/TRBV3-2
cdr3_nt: TGTGCCAGCAGCCAAGGGTTTAGCGGGAGGGCCCCAGATACGCAGTATTTT
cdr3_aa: CASSQGFSGRAPDTQYF